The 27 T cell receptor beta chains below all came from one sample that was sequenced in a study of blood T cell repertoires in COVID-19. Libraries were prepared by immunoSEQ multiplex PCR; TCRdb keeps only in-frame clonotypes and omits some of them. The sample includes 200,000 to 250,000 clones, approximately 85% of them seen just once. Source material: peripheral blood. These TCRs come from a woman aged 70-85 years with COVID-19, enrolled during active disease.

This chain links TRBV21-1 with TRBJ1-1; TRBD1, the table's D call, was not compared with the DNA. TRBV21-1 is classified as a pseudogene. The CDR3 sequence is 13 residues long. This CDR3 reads CATWDRRDTEAFF. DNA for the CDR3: TGTGCCACCTGGGACAGGCGTGACACTGAAGCTTTCTTT.

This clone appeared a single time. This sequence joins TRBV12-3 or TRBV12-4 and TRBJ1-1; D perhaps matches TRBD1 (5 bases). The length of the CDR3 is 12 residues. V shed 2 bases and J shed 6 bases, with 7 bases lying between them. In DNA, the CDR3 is TGTGCCAGCAGTTTATTAGGGGCTGAAGCTTTCTTT. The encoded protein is CASSLLGAEAFF.

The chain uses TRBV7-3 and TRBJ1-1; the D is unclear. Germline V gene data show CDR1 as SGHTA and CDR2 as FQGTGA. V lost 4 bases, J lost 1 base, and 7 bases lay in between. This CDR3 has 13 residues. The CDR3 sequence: CASSSRGNTEAFF. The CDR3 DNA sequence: TGTGCCAGCAGCTCCCGGGGGAACACTGAAGCTTTCTTT.

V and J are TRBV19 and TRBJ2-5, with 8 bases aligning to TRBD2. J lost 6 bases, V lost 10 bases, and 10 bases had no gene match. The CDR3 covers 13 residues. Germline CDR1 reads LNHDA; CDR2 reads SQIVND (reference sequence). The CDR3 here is CATGGAPLKTQYF. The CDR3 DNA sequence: TGTGCCACCGGGGGGGCCCCGTTGAAGACCCAGTACTTC.

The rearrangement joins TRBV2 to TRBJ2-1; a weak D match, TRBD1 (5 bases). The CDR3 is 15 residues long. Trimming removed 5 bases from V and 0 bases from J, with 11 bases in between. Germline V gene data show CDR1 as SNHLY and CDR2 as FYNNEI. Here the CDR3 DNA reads TGTGCCAGCAGTCGACAGAGAAGCTCCTACAATGAGCAGTTCTTC. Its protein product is CASSRQRSSYNEQFF.

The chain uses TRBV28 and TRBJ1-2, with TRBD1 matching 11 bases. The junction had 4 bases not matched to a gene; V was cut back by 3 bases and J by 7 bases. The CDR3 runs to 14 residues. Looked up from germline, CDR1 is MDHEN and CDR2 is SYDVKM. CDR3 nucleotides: TGTGCCAGCAGTTTGGTAGGGACAGGGGGTGGCTACACCTTC. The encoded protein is CASSLVGTGGGYTF.

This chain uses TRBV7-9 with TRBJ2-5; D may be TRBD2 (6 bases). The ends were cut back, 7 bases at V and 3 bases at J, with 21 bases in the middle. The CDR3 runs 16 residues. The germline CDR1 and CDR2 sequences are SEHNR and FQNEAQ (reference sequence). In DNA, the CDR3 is TGTGCCAGCACCCAAGCTGGACTAACATCGGAAGAGACCCAGTACTTC. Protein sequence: CASTQAGLTSEETQYF.

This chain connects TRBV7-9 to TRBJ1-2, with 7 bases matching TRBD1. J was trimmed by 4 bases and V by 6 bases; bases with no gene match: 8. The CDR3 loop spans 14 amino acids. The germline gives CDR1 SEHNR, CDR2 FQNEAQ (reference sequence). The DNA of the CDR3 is TGTGCCAGCAGAGCCGGACAGGACCTCTATGGCTACACCTTC. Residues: CASRAGQDLYGYTF.

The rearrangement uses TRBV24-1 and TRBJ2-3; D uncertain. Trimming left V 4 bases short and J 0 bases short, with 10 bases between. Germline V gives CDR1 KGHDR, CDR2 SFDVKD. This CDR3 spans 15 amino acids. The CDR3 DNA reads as TGTGCCACCAGTGACCGCGACTCGAGCACAGATACGCAGTATTTT. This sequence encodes CATSDRDSSTDTQYF.

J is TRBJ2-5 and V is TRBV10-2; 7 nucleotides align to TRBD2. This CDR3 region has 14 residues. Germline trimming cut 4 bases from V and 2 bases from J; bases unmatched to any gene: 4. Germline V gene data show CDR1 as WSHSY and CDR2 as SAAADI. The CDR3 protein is CASSVSGAQETQYF. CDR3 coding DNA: TGCGCCAGCAGTGTGAGCGGGGCACAAGAGACCCAGTACTTC.

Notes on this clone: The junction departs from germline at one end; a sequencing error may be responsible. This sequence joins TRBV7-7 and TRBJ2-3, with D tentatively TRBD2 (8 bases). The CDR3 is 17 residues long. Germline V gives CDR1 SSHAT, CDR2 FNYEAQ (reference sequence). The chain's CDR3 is CASSPRGGGGQTDTQYF. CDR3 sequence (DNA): TGTGCTAGCAGCCCCAGAGGGGGCGGGGGGCAAACAGATACGCAGTATTTT.

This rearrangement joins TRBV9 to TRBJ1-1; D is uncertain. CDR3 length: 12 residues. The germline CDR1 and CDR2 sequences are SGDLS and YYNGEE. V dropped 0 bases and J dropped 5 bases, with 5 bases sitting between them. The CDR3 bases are TGTGCCAGCAGCGTAGTACAGACTGAAGCTTTCTTT. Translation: CASSVVQTEAFF.

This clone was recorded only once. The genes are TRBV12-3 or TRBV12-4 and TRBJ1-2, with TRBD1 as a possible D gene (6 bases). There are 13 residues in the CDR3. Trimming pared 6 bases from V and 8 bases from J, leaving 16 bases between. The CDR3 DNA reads TGTGCCAGCAGCTTGGGGTTGACAGGCGGCTACACCTTC. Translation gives CASSLGLTGGYTF.

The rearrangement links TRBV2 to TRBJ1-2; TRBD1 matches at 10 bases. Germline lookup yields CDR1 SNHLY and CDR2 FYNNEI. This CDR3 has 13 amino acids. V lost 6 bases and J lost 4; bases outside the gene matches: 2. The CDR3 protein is CASRGDRGYGYTF. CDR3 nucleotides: TGTGCCAGCAGGGGGGACAGGGGCTATGGCTACACCTTC.

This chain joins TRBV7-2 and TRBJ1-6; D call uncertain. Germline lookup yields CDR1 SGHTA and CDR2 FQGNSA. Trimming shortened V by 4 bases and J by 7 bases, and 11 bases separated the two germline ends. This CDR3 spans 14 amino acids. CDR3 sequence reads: CASSSLERNSPLHF. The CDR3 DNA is TGTGCCAGCAGCTCCCTTGAGAGGAATTCACCCCTCCACTTT.

CDR3 sequence: CASSYGAGPYEQYF. In DNA form, the CDR3 reads TGTGCCAGCAGTTACGGCGCGGGGCCCTACGAGCAGTACTTC. The V and J genes are TRBV6-5 and TRBJ2-7; a possible D gene is TRBD2 (6 bases). Deletions cut 2 bases from V and 2 bases from J, with 10 bases between. The CDR3 has 14 amino acids. Germline-derived CDR1 and CDR2 are MNHEY and SVGAGI.

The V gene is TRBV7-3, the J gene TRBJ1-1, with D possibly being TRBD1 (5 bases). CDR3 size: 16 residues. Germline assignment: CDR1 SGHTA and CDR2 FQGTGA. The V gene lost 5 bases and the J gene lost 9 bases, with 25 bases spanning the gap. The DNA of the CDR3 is TGTGCCAGCAGCCCGCCCAGGGACTCCAACCGACTACAAGCTTTCTTT. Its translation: CASSPPRDSNRLQAFF.

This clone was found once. CDR3 amino acids: CASSASGGAYPEQYF. CDR3 nucleotide sequence: TGTGCCAGTAGTGCTAGCGGGGGGGCCTATCCCGAGCAGTACTTC. The chain combines TRBV19 with TRBJ2-7; TRBD2 matches 12 bases. Unmatched junction bases numbered 8, after V lost 5 bases and J lost 6 bases. The CDR3 sequence is 15 residues long. Germline V gene sequence: CDR1 LNHDA, CDR2 SQIVND (reference sequence).

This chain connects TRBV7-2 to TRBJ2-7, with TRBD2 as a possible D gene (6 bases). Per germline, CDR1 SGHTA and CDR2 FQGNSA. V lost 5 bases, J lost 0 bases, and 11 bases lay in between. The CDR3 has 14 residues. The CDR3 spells CASSPGRFSYEQYF. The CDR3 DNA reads TGTGCCAGCAGCCCAGGGAGGTTCTCCTACGAGCAGTACTTC. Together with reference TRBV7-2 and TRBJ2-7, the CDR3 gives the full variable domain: GAGVSQSPSNKVTEKGKDVELRCDPISGHTALYWYRQSLGQGLEFLIYFQGNSAPDKSGLPSDRFSAERTGGSVSTLTIQRTQQEDSAVYLCASSPGRFSYEQYFGPGTRLTVT.

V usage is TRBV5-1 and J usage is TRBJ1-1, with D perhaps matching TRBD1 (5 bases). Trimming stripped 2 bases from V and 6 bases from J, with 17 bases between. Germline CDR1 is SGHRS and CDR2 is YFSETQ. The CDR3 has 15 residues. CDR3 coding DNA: TGCGCCAGCAGCTTCGTTGGAGGGGAGTTAGCTGAAGCTTTCTTT. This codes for CASSFVGGELAEAFF.

The CDR3 nucleotides are TGTGCCAGCAGCACGGGGACTAGCGGGAGAATATCTGAGCAGTTCTTC. Protein sequence: CASSTGTSGRISEQFF. The rearrangement joins TRBV27 to TRBJ2-1; 14 bases are a match to TRBD2. CDR3 length: 16 amino acids. Unmatched junction bases numbered 10, after V lost 6 bases and J lost 9 bases. The germline V gene has CDR1 MNHEY and CDR2 SMNVEV (reference sequence).

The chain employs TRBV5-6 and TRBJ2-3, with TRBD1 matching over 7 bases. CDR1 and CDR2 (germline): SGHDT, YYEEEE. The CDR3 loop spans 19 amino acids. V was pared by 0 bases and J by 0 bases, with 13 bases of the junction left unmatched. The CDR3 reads CASSLDKTGLRLSTDTQYF. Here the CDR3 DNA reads TGTGCCAGCAGCTTGGATAAGACAGGGCTTCGATTAAGCACAGATACGCAGTATTTT.

CDR3 region: CASSRDSAYEQYF. The CDR3 DNA is TGTGCCAGCAGCCGGGACAGCGCCTACGAGCAGTACTTC. This chain links TRBV6-5 with TRBJ2-7; 7 nucleotides agree with TRBD1. V dropped 6 bases and J dropped 2; count of bases not matched to a gene: 4. The CDR3 loop spans 13 amino acids. CDR1 is MNHEY, CDR2 SVGAGI, per germline.

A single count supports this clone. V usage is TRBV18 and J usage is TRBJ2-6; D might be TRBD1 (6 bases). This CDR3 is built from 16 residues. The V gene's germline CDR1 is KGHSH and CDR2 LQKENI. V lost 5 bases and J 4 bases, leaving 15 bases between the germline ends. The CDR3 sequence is CASSLDSPSGANVLTF. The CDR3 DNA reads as TGTGCCAGCTCATTGGACAGCCCTTCAGGGGCCAACGTCCTGACTTTC.

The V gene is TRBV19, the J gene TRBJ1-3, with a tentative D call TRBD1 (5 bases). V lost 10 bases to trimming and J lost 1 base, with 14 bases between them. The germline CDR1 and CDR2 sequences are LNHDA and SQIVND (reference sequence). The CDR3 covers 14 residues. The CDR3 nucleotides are TGTGCCACCGCAGACAGAAAATCTGGAAACACCATATATTTT. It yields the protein CATADRKSGNTIYF. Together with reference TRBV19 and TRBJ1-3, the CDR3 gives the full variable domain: DGGITQSPKYLFRKEGQNVTLSCEQNLNHDAMYWYRQDPGQGLRLIYYSQIVNDFQKGDIAEGYSVSREKKESFPLTVTSAQKNPTAFYLCATADRKSGNTIYFGEGSWLTVV.

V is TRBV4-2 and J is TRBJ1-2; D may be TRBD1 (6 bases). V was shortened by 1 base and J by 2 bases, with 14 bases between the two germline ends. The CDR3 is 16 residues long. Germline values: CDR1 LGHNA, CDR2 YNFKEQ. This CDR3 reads CASSQVLGQINYGYTF. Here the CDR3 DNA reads TGTGCCAGCAGCCAAGTGCTCGGACAGATAAACTATGGCTACACCTTC.

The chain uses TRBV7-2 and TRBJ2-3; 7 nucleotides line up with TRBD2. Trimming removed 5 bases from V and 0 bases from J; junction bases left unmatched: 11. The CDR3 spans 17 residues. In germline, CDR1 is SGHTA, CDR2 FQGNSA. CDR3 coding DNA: TGTGCCAGCAGCCCCTTCGGACTAGGCGGAAGCACAGATACGCAGTATTTT. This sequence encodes CASSPFGLGGSTDTQYF.